The following is a T cell receptor (beta chain) sequence with its context. With 60 Vbeta and 13 Jbeta primers, the PCR was carried out. Here immunoSEQ multiplex PCR was the method, and the copy in TCRdb shows in-frame clones only, minus some. In the table there are around 150,000 clones, 75% to 80% of which are singletons. Donors in the study were healthy people who gave bone marrow. The data derive from a study of cytomegalovirus exposure and HLA in healthy donors. Study overall: Ancestry clustering placed 70% to 85% of under 450 genotyped donors in the Caucasian-associated cluster.

Germline V gene data show CDR1 as MDHEN and CDR2 as SYDVKM. V shed 5 bases, J shed 6 bases, and the junction held 9 bases outside the gene matches. This CDR3 spans 14 amino acids. This receptor was obtained from a man aged 25-45 years in good health and CMV-seronegative. The chain links TRBV28 to TRBJ1-1, with 7 bases lining up with TRBD1. The specimen sequenced was PBMCs. CDR3 sequence (DNA): TGTGCCAGCAGTCGTACGACAGGGAGGCCTGAAGCTTTCTTT. It codes for CASSRTTGRPEAFF.